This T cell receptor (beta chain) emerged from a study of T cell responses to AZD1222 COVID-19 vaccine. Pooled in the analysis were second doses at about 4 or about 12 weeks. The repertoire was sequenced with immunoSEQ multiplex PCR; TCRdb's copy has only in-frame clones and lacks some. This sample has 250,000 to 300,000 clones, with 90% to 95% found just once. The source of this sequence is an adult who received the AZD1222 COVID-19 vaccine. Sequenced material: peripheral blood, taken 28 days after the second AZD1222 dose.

For the CDR3, the DNA is TGCAGTGCTAGTCCCAATACAAATCGGGTAAACACTGAAGCTTTCTTT. Its translation: CSASPNTNRVNTEAFF. V gene TRBV20-1 combines with J gene TRBJ1-1; no clear D gene. This CDR3 has 16 amino acids. CDR1 and CDR2 from the germline V gene are DFQATT and SNEGSKA (reference sequence). The germline V and J ends were trimmed by 3 bases and 2 bases, with 19 bases remaining between them.